The next 8 T cell receptor beta chains were all read from a single sample in a study of cytomegalovirus exposure and HLA in healthy donors listed by TCRdb under 2017. The library was produced with the immunoSEQ multiplex PCR assay. For the multiplex PCR, a mixture combining 60 forward primers for TCR Vbeta segments and 13 reverse primers for TCR Jbeta segments was used. The immuneACCESS repertoire file appears here via TCRdb, limited to in-frame rearrangements. These files lack a portion of the clones; in checked studies, under half of the deficit traces to unresolved V genes, and the cause of the others is not known. The sample table records about 120,000 clones; approximately 75% of these occur just once. The ten most abundant clones make up around 4.9% of the sample. Input material: PBMCs. Source of these receptors: a man over 45 in good health and CMV-seropositive.

The J gene is TRBJ2-3, the V gene TRBV5-1; 14 nucleotides line up with TRBD2. Germline V gene lookup returns CDR1 SGHRS and CDR2 YFSETQ. V shed 5 bases and J 1 base; nucleotides not matched to a gene: 6. The CDR3 spans 17 residues. In nucleotides, the CDR3 is TGCGCCAGCAGATCCGGGACTAGCGGGGGCCGCACAGATACGCAGTATTTT. This sequence encodes CASRSGTSGGRTDTQYF.

The chain is built from TRBV5-4 and TRBJ2-2; D is ambiguous. Germline CDR1 SGHNT, CDR2 YYREEE (reference sequence). This CDR3 comprises 14 residues. The V end lost 6 bases, the J end lost 7 bases, and 16 bases lay between the germline ends. This chain's CDR3 is CASTTTLTGGELFF. The CDR3 coding sequence is TGTGCCAGCACCACTACACTAACCGGCGGGGAGCTGTTTTTT.

This chain joins TRBV7-9 and TRBJ1-4; D uncertain. There are 14 residues in the CDR3. V lost 1 base to trimming and J lost 4 bases, with 7 bases between them. Germline V lookup: CDR1 SEHNR, CDR2 FQNEAQ (reference sequence). CDR3 DNA sequence: TGTGCCAGCAGCTTAGTGAGGGATAATGAAAAACTGTTTTTT. It yields the protein CASSLVRDNEKLFF.

The V call is TRBV5-1, the J call TRBJ2-5; 7 bases map to TRBD1. The germline CDR1 and CDR2 sequences are SGHRS and YFSETQ. V shed 3 bases and J 5 bases; nucleotides not matched to a gene: 10. The CDR3 consists of 15 residues. The CDR3 bases are TGCGCCAGCAGCTCCGGGGACAGTTCCAGGGAGACCCAGTACTTC. Translating gives CASSSGDSSRETQYF.

The V call is TRBV6-1, the J call TRBJ1-1; D might be TRBD1 (5 bases). With 2 bases removed from V and 2 bases from J, the gap between germline ends came to 12 bases. The CDR3 covers 15 residues. Germline-derived CDR1 and CDR2 are MNHNS and SASEGT. The DNA for the CDR3 is TGTGCCAGCAGTGAAATCAGGGCAGGTAACACTGAAGCTTTCTTT. As protein: CASSEIRAGNTEAFF.

V is TRBV5-1 and J is TRBJ1-3, with D possibly matching TRBD1 (5 bases). The CDR3 totals 14 residues. Germline lookup yields CDR1 SGHRS and CDR2 YFSETQ. The V end was cut by 2 bases, the J end by 2 bases, with 8 bases between. CDR3 coding DNA: TGCGCCAGCAGCTTCGGGGGTGCTGGAAACACCATATATTTT. It yields the protein CASSFGGAGNTIYF.

This clone was seen only a few times. The chain uses TRBV6-1 and TRBJ1-1; D perhaps matches TRBD1 (6 bases). V was clipped by 6 bases and J by 1 base, with 15 bases between them. Looked up from germline, CDR1 is MNHNS and CDR2 is SASEGT. The CDR3 extends over 15 amino acids. This CDR3 reads CASSQGSGGNTEAFF. In nucleotides, the CDR3 is TGTGCCAGCAGCCAGGGGTCAGGAGGGAACACTGAAGCTTTCTTT.

The V call is TRBV30, the J call TRBJ1-4; D may be TRBD1 (5 bases). This CDR3 has 12 residues. Germline V CDR1 and CDR2: GTSNPN, SVGIG (reference sequence). V shed 6 bases and J shed 3 bases, with 8 bases lying between them. The CDR3 region is CACGGANEKLFF. DNA of the CDR3: TGTGCCTGCGGGGGAGCTAATGAAAAACTGTTTTTT.